This TCR beta chain was documented in a study of Ad26.COV2.S vaccination and SARS-CoV-2 variants. Treatment specified: some 19 received Ad26.COV2.S at low or high dose, single or two shots; roughly five received placebo; per-sample allocation not given. At day 63 after the first vaccine or placebo injection, samples were drawn. This Boston cohort included adults aged 18-55 years. This CDR3 contains 16 residues. Germline trimming cut 5 bases from V and 3 bases from J; bases unmatched to any gene: 5. Germline V gives CDR1 SGHTA, CDR2 FQGNSA. Some clones are missing from TCRdb's copy, which holds only in-frame ones; the method was immunoSEQ multiplex PCR. The sample includes 350,000 to 500,000 clones, 90% of them seen just once.

This specimen consisted of peripheral blood, obtained in a trial of Ad26.COV2.S vaccine versus placebo. The clonotype comes from a person aged 18-60 years who received the Ad26.COV2.S COVID-19 vaccine or a placebo. This chain connects TRBV7-2 to TRBJ2-6, with 9 nucleotides matching TRBD1. The CDR3 sequence: CASSTRQGVGANVLTF. As DNA, the CDR3 is TGTGCCAGCAGCACCCGACAGGGGGTTGGGGCCAACGTCCTGACTTTC.